The present TCR beta chain was sequenced within a study of T cell responses to AZD1222 COVID-19 vaccine. Germline values: CDR1 MNHNY, CDR2 SVGAGI (reference sequence). The V and J ends lost 0 bases and 5 bases respectively, with 5 bases between them. The CDR3 consists of 12 residues. As regards this clone: Other DNA sequences in the sample encode the same CDR3.

Profiled with immunoSEQ multiplex PCR; TCRdb holds only in-frame clones, not every one. Here the sample spans about 140,000 clones, about 87% being singletons. The input for sequencing was peripheral blood, taken on day 0 of AZD1222 vaccination. The chain recombines TRBV6-6 with TRBJ2-7, with D maybe TRBD1 (5 bases). The receptor's source is an adult in good health. Written as DNA, the CDR3 is TGTGCCAGCAGTTACTCAGGGGACGAGCAGTACTTC. Translated, it gives CASSYSGDEQYF.